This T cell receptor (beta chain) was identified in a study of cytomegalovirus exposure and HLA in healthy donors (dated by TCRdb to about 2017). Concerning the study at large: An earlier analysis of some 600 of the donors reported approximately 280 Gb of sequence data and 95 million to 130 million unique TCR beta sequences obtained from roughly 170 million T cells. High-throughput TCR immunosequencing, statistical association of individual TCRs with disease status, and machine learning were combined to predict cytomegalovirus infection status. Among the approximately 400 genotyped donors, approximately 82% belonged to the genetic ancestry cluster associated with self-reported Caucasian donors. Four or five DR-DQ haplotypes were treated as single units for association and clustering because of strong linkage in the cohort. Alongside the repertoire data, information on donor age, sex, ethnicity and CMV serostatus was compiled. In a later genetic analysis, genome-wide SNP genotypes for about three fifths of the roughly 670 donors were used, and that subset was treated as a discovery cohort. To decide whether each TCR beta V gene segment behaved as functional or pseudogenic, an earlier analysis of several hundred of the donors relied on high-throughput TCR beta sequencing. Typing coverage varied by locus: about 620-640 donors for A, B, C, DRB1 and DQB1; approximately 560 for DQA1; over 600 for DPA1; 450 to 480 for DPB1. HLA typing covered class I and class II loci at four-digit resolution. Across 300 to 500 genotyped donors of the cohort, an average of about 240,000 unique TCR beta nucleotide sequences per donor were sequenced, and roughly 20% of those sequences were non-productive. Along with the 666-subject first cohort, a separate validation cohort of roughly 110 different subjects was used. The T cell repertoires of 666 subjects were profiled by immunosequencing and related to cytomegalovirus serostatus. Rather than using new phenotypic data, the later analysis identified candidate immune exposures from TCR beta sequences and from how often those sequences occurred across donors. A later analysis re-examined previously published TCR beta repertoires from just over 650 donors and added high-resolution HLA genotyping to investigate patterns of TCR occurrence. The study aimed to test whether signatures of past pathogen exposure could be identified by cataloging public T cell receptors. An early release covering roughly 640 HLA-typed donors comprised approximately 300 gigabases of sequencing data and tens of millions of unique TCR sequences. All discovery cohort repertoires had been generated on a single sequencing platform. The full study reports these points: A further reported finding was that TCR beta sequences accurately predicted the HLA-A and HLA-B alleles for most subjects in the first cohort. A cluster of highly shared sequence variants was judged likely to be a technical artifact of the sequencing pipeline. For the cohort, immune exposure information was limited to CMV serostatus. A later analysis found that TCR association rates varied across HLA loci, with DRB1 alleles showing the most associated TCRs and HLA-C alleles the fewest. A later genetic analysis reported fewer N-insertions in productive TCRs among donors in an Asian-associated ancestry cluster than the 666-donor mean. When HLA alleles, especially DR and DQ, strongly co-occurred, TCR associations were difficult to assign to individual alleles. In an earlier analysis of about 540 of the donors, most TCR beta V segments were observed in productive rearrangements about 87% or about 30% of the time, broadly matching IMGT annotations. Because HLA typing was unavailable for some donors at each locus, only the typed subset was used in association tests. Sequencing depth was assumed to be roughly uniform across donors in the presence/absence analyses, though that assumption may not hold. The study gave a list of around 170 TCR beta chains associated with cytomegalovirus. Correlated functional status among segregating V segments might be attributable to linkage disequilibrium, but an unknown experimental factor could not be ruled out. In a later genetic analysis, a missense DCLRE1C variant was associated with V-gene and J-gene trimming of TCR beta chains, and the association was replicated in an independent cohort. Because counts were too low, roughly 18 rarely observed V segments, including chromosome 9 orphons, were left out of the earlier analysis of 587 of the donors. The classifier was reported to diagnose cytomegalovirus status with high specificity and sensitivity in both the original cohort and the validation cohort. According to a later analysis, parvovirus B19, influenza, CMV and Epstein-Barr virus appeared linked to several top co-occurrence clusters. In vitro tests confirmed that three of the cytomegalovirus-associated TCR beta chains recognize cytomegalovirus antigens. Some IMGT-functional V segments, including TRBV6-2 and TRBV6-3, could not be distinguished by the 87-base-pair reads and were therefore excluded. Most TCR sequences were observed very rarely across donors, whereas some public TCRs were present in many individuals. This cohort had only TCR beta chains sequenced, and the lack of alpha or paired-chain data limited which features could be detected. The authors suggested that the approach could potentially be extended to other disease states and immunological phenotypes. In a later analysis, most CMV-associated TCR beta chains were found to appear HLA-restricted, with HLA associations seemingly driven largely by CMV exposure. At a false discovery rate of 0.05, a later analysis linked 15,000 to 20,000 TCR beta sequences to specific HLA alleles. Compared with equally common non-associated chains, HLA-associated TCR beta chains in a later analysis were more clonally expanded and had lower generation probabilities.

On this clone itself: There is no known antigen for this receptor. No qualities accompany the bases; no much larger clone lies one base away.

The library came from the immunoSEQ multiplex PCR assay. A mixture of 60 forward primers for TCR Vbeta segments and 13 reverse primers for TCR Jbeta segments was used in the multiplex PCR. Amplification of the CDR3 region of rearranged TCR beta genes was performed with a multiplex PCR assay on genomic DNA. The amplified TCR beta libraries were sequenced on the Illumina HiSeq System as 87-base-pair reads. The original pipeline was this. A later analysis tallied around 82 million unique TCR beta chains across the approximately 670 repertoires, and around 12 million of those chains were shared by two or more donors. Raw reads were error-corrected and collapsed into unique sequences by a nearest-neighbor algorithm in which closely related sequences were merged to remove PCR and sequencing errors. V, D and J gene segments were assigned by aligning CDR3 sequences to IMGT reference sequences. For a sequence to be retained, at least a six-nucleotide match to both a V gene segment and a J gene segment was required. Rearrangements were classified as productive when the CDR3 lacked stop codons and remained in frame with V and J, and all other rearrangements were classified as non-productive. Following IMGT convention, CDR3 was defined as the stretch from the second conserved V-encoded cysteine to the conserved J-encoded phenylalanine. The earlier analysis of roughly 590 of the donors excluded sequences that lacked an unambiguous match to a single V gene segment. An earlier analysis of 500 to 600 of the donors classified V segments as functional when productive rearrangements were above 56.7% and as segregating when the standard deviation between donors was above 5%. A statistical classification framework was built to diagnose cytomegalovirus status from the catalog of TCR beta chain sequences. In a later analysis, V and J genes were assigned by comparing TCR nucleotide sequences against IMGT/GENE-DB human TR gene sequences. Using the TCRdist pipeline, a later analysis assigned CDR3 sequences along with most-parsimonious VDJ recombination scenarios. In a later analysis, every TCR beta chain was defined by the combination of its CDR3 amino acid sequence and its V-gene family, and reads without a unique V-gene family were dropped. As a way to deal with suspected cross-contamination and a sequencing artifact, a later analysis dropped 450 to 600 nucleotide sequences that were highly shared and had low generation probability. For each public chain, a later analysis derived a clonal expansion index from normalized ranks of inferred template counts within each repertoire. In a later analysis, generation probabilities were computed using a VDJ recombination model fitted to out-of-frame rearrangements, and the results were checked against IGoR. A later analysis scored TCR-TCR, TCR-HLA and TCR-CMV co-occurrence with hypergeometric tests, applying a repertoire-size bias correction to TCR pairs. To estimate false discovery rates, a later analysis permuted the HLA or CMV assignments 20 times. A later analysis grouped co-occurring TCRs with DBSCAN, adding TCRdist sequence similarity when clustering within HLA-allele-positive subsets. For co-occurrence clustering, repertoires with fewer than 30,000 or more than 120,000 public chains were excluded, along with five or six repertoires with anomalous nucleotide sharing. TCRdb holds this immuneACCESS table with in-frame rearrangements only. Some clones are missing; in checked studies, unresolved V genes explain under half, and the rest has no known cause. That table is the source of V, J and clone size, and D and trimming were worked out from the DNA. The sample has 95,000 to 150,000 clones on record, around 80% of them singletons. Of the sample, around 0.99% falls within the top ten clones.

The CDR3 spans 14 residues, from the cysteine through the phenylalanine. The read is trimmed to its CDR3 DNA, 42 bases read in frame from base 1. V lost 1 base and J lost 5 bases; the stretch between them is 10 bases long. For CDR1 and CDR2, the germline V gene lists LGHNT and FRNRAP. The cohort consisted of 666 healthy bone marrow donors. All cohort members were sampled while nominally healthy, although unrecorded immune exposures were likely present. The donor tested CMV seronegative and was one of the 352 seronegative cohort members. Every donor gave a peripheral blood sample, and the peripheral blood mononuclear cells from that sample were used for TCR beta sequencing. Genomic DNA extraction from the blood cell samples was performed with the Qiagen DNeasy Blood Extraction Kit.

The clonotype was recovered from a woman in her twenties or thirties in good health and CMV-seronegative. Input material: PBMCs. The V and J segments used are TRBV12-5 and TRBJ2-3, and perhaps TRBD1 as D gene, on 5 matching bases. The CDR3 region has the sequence CASGLEDSRDTQYF. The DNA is TGTGCTAGTGGTTTGGAAGACAGTCGAGATACGCAGTATTTT.